These 20 T cell receptor beta chains share one sample of origin, sequenced in a study of blood T cell repertoires in COVID-19. Clones were sequenced by immunoSEQ multiplex PCR, and TCRdb holds only the in-frame ones, with some missing. The sample records roughly 180,000 clones, approximately 85% being singletons. Sequencing was done on a sample of peripheral blood. These receptors all come from a man between 60 and 70 years old who had recovered from COVID-19.

The V and J genes are TRBV3-1 (or the pseudogene TRBV3-2) and TRBJ2-3, with 7 positions matching TRBD1. The CDR3 contains 16 residues. V lost 1 base to trimming and J lost 2 bases; unmatched junction nucleotides: 6. From germline, CDR1 is LGHDT and CDR2 YNNKEL (reference sequence). Here the CDR3 reads CASSQAGTVNTDTQYF. The CDR3 DNA follows: TGTGCCAGCAGCCAAGCCGGGACAGTGAACACAGATACGCAGTATTTT.

The chain combines TRBV7-9 with TRBJ1-2; a possible D gene is TRBD1 (5 bases). This CDR3 spans 14 amino acids. Germline V gene lookup returns CDR1 SEHNR and CDR2 FQNEAQ (reference sequence). The V end lost 9 bases, the J end lost 1 base, and 15 bases lay between the germline ends. CDR3 loop: CASLGAGINYGYTF. In nucleotides, the CDR3 is TGTGCCAGTCTCGGGGCGGGGATTAACTATGGCTACACCTTC.

V gene TRBV6-5 combines with J gene TRBJ2-7; 8 bases are shared with TRBD1. V dropped 6 bases and J dropped 6; count of bases not matched to a gene: 7. The CDR3 has 13 residues. Germline V gives CDR1 MNHEY, CDR2 SVGAGI. CDR3 sequence (DNA): TGTGCCAGCAGACCGGGACAGGCCTTCGAGCAGTACTTC. Translating it yields CASRPGQAFEQYF.

This sequence joins TRBV10-2 and TRBJ2-3; TRBD2 matches 8 bases. The CDR3 is 19 amino acids. The J segment lost 0 bases and the V segment lost 5 bases, leaving 16 bases of the junction unmatched. Germline lookup yields CDR1 WSHSY and CDR2 SAAADI. DNA of the CDR3: TGCGCCAGCAGTTCGTTTCGCGGGGGGTCCTCCTTGAGCACAGATACGCAGTATTTT. Protein product: CASSSFRGGSSLSTDTQYF.

The V gene is TRBV11-3, the J gene TRBJ2-5, with D perhaps matching TRBD2 (6 bases). CDR3 size: 17 residues. Germline lookup yields CDR1 SGHNT and CDR2 YENEEA. V gave up 0 bases and J gave up 5 bases, with 19 bases separating them. The DNA for the CDR3 is TGTGCCAGCAGCTTAGAGGGGGGAGGCAGCGCGACGGAGACCCAGTACTTC. Its protein is CASSLEGGGSATETQYF.

This clone was seen only a few times. The chain employs TRBV2 and TRBJ2-5, with D uncertain. Trimming stripped 6 bases from V and 5 bases from J, with 7 bases between. CDR1 is SNHLY and CDR2 is FYNNEI in the germline V gene. This CDR3 comprises 11 residues. The CDR3 DNA sequence: TGTGCCAGCAGGGTTCAGGAGACCCAGTACTTC. It yields the protein CASRVQETQYF.

This chain uses TRBV11-1 with TRBJ2-5; 8 bases align to TRBD1. This CDR3 comprises 16 residues. Germline V gives CDR1 SGHAT, CDR2 FQDESV (reference sequence). Trimming took 5 bases from V and 4 from J; bases not matched to a gene: 12. Here the CDR3 reads CASSPRSAGGRETQYF. The CDR3 DNA reads TGTGCCAGCAGCCCCCGGTCGGCAGGGGGCCGAGAGACCCAGTACTTC.

The J gene is TRBJ2-1, the V gene TRBV12-3 or TRBV12-4; D gene uncertain. Between the trimmed V and J ends, which lost 2 bases and 8 bases, there was a span of 10 bases. The CDR3 extends over 13 amino acids. The CDR3 reads CASSLPMGDEQFF. The CDR3 DNA is TGTGCCAGCAGTTTACCGATGGGCGATGAGCAGTTCTTC.

Concerning this clone itself: A read error may produce the germline difference seen at one junction end. The V and J genes are TRBV19 and TRBJ2-7; the D gene is possibly TRBD1 (6 bases). This CDR3 has 10 amino acids. CDR1 and CDR2 from the germline V gene are LNHDA and SQIVND (reference sequence). CDR3 in DNA: TGTGCCAGTAGGGGCCGGGACATTTCTTTC. This translates into CASRGRDISF.

This clone was observed once. The rearrangement uses TRBV7-3 and TRBJ2-1; 8 nucleotides align to TRBD2. J gave up 0 bases and V 5 bases, and 6 bases lay outside the gene matches. Per the germline V gene, CDR1 is SGHTA and CDR2 is FQGTGA. CDR3 size: 16 residues. CDR3: CASSINSGGSYNEQFF. For the CDR3, the DNA is TGTGCCAGCAGCATCAACAGCGGGGGCTCCTACAATGAGCAGTTCTTC.

The V and J genes are TRBV5-1 and TRBJ1-2, with a tentative D call TRBD1 (5 bases). Trimming cost V 3 bases and J 8 bases, with 20 bases left between them. This CDR3 is built from 15 residues. The germline CDR1 and CDR2 sequences are SGHRS and YFSETQ. In nucleotides, the CDR3 is TGCGCCAGCAGCTCGGAGTGGGGCGAGGTAATAGGCTACACCTTC. It is translated as CASSSEWGEVIGYTF.

V usage is TRBV6-6 and J usage is TRBJ2-3; possible D gene TRBD1, 5 bases. V gave up 2 bases and J gave up 5 bases, with 14 bases separating them. Germline-derived CDR1 and CDR2 are MNHNY and SVGAGI (reference sequence). The CDR3 is 15 amino acids. The CDR3 nucleotides are TGTGCCAGCAGTTACGGCAGGGCGGCTGGAGATACGCAGTATTTT. This sequence encodes CASSYGRAAGDTQYF.

The CDR3 here is CASSYETGATYEQYF. The CDR3 nucleotides read TGTGCCAGCAGTTACGAGACAGGAGCCACCTACGAGCAGTACTTC. This sequence joins TRBV6-5 and TRBJ2-7, with a weak D call TRBD1 (6 bases). Trimming removed 2 bases from V and 2 bases from J, with 13 bases in between. Germline V gives CDR1 MNHEY, CDR2 SVGAGI. The CDR3 totals 15 residues.

This clone was counted between two and nine times. The chain joins TRBV21-1 to TRBJ2-3; the listed D gene, TRBD1, was not tested against the DNA. TRBV21-1 is a documented pseudogene. This CDR3 spans 17 amino acids. CDR3 residues: CASSTLGVTGPPDTQYF. For the CDR3, the DNA is TGTGCCAGCAGCACCCTTGGGGTTACAGGGCCCCCAGATACGCAGTATTTT.

This chain connects TRBV30 to TRBJ1-5, with 8 bases aligning to TRBD1. CDR1 is GTSNPN and CDR2 is SVGIG in the germline V gene (reference sequence). The V gene end was trimmed by 2 bases and the J gene end by 7 bases; junction bases not matched to a gene: 1. This CDR3 is 12 amino acids long. The CDR3 region is CAWSSGGQPQHF. The DNA of the CDR3 is TGTGCCTGGAGTTCAGGGGGCCAGCCCCAGCATTTT.

V is TRBV5-4 and J is TRBJ1-1; D might be TRBD1 (5 bases). In germline, CDR1 is SGHNT, CDR2 YYREEE (reference sequence). The V gene lost 1 base and the J gene lost 0 bases, with 7 bases spanning the gap. The CDR3 consists of 14 residues. CDR3 nucleotides: TGTGCCAGCAGCTTGCAGGGTGTGAACACTGAAGCTTTCTTT. Its protein is CASSLQGVNTEAFF.

The chain combines TRBV4-2 with TRBJ2-7; 11 bases fit TRBD2. Per the germline V gene, CDR1 is LGHNA and CDR2 is YNFKEQ. The CDR3 has 16 amino acids. The junction had 5 bases not matched to a gene; V was cut back by 4 bases and J by 0 bases. CDR3 bases: TGTGCCAGCAGCCGAAGCACTAGCGGGGGCTCCTACGAGCAGTACTTC. Residues: CASSRSTSGGSYEQYF.

The chain has TRBV19 and TRBJ1-2, with 7 bases that match TRBD1. CDR3 size: 16 residues. Per the germline V gene, CDR1 is LNHDA and CDR2 is SQIVND (reference sequence). V dropped 1 base and J dropped 5; count of bases not matched to a gene: 10. The CDR3 DNA follows: TGTGCCAGTAGTATAGCCTCAGGGGGAGGCCCTTATGGCTACACCTTC. Protein product: CASSIASGGGPYGYTF.

The chain joins TRBV6-6 to TRBJ2-1; 13 positions match TRBD2. V lost 6 bases and J lost 6; bases outside the gene matches: 5. Germline assignment: CDR1 MNHNY and CDR2 SVGAGI (reference sequence). This CDR3 comprises 15 residues. The CDR3 loop is CASRRTSGGVNEQFF. The CDR3 nucleotides read TGTGCCAGCAGGCGAACTAGCGGGGGGGTCAATGAGCAGTTCTTC.

This chain joins TRBV6-5 and TRBJ2-2; D is undetermined. CDR3 length equals 15 residues. The V gene's germline CDR1 is MNHEY and CDR2 SVGAGI. V was clipped by 0 bases and J by 5 bases, with 10 bases between them. CDR3 DNA: TGTGCCAGCAGTTACTCCTACCGGGTAACCGGGGAGCTGTTTTTT. Protein product: CASSYSYRVTGELFF.